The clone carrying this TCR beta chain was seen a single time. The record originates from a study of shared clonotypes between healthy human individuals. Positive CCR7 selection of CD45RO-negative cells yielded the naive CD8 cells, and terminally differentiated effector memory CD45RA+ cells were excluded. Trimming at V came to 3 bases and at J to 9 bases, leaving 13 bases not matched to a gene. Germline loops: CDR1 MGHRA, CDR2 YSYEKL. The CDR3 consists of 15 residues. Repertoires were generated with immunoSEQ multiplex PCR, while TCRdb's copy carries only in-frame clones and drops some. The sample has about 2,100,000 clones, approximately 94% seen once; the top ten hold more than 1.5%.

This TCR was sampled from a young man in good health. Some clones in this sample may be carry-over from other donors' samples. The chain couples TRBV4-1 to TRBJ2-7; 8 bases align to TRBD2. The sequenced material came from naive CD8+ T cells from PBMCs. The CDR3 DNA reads TGCGCCAGCAGCCAGCGATTGGCACTAGCGGACTGGCAGTACTTC. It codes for CASSQRLALADWQYF.